The 19 T cell receptor beta chains reported below all come from one sample, sequenced in a study of CD8 T cells in Susac syndrome. RNA amounts of about 0.5 to 1 ug underwent reverse transcription with random hexamers. MiXCR, run by TCRdb on the immunoSEQ multiplex PCR reads, gives a single entry per CDR3 protein. The data hold 150,000 to 190,000 distinct CDR3 sequences, with 90% to 95% observed a single time. Material: CD4+ T cells from PBMCs. All receptors come from a human donor with Susac syndrome.

The chain links TRBV12-5 to TRBJ2-5; perhaps TRBD2 as D (6 bases). Deletions cut 3 bases from V and 5 bases from J, with 13 bases between. Germline V gives CDR1 LGHNT, CDR2 FRNRAP. The CDR3 loop spans 14 amino acids. CDR3 sequence reads: CASGLVGGWETQYF. CDR3 DNA sequence: TGTGCTAGTGGTTTAGTCGGGGGTTGGGAGACCCAGTACTTC.

V usage is TRBV7-2 and J usage is TRBJ2-3; weak D call: TRBD2 (6 bases). The CDR3 spans 18 residues. V lost 5 bases and J 4 bases, leaving 25 bases between the germline ends. Germline loops: CDR1 SGHTA, CDR2 FQGNSA. The CDR3 reads CASSPSPLGRLVADTQYF. The DNA for the CDR3 is TGTGCCAGCAGCCCATCCCCCCTAGGGAGGTTGGTTGCAGATACGCAGTATTTT.

J is TRBJ1-2 and V is TRBV4-1; D ambiguous. Germline lookup yields CDR1 MGHRA and CDR2 YSYEKL. The CDR3 totals 15 residues. The V gene lost 0 bases and the J gene lost 0 bases, with 8 bases spanning the gap. The CDR3: CASSQENGANYGYTF. The CDR3 DNA sequence: TGCGCCAGCAGCCAAGAAAACGGAGCTAACTATGGCTACACCTTC.

Only one count was recorded for this clonotype. The rearrangement uses TRBV29-1 and TRBJ2-1; D is perhaps TRBD1 (6 bases). The germline V gene encodes CDR1 SQVTM and CDR2 ANQGSEA. The CDR3 runs 16 residues. The ends were cut back, 2 bases at V and 7 bases at J, with 21 bases in the middle. The CDR3 protein is CSVENSPGLGTNEQFF. The CDR3 DNA sequence: TGCAGCGTTGAAAACTCCCCAGGCCTAGGGACAAATGAGCAGTTCTTC.

The chain is built from TRBV7-2 and TRBJ2-1; 10 nucleotides line up with TRBD2. CDR3 length: 16 amino acids. Unmatched junction bases numbered 7, after V lost 5 bases and J lost 3 bases. CDR1 and CDR2 (germline): SGHTA, FQGNSA. CDR3 loop: CASSPRTSGRYNEQFF. Here the CDR3 DNA reads TGTGCCAGCAGCCCCCGGACTAGCGGCCGCTACAATGAGCAGTTCTTC.

The chain carries TRBV15 and TRBJ1-2; perhaps TRBD1 as D (6 bases). The CDR3 has 14 amino acids. CDR1 LNHNV and CDR2 YYDKDF come from the germline V gene (reference sequence). The V and J ends lost 0 bases and 2 bases respectively, with 7 bases between them. For the CDR3, the DNA is TGTGCCACCAGCAGAGATACAGGGAACTATGGCTACACCTTC. This encodes CATSRDTGNYGYTF.

V gene TRBV18 combines with J gene TRBJ2-7, with a weak D call TRBD2 (6 bases). This CDR3 spans 15 amino acids. V lost 0 bases and J 0 bases, leaving 9 bases between the germline ends. Germline V lookup: CDR1 KGHSH, CDR2 LQKENI. Written as DNA, the CDR3 is TGTGCCAGCTCACCACCGGCGGGGTACTCCTACGAGCAGTACTTC. Its protein product is CASSPPAGYSYEQYF.

The chain recombines TRBV18 with TRBJ2-5; unclear D gene. CDR1 and CDR2 (germline): KGHSH, LQKENI. V was shortened by 3 bases and J by 3 bases, with 14 bases between the two germline ends. The CDR3 is made up of 15 amino acids. This CDR3 reads CASSPLGRLEETQYF. The CDR3 DNA is TGTGCCAGCTCACCCCTTGGACGGCTCGAAGAGACCCAGTACTTC.

The gene calls are TRBV6-1 and TRBJ2-7; 14 nucleotides line up with TRBD2. This CDR3 has 16 amino acids. The V gene end was trimmed by 6 bases and the J gene end by 7 bases; junction bases not matched to a gene: 11. The V gene's germline CDR1 is MNHNS and CDR2 SASEGT. CDR3 nucleotides: TGTGCCAGCAGACCTGGGACTAGCGGGGGCCGGAGGGAGCAGTACTTC. Encoded protein: CASRPGTSGGRREQYF.

This sequence joins TRBV12-3 or TRBV12-4 and TRBJ2-7, with D unclear. V was pared by 4 bases and J by 4 bases, with 5 bases between. The CDR3 has 11 amino acids. This CDR3 is CASSSQYEQYF. The CDR3 DNA sequence: TGTGCCAGCAGTTCCCAATACGAGCAGTACTTC.

The rearrangement uses TRBV20-1 and TRBJ2-7; D not certain. V lost 0 bases and J lost 2, with 11 bases in between. This CDR3 region has 14 residues. Germline CDR1 DFQATT, CDR2 SNEGSKA (reference sequence). CDR3 bases: TGCAGTGCTAGAGAGGCCGCAGGACCCTACGAGCAGTACTTC. Its protein product is CSAREAAGPYEQYF.

V and J are TRBV18 and TRBJ1-2; 7 bases are a match to TRBD1. Germline loops: CDR1 KGHSH, CDR2 LQKENI. V gave up 4 bases and J gave up 7 bases; unmatched junction bases: 9. The CDR3 runs 14 residues. The CDR3 spells CASSRTGPERGYTF. The CDR3 DNA is TGTGCCAGCTCACGGACAGGTCCGGAGCGTGGCTACACCTTC.

The chain recombines TRBV29-1 with TRBJ2-1; 8 bases map to TRBD2. V lost 4 bases and J lost 8; bases outside the gene matches: 7. This CDR3 spans 13 amino acids. Germline V gives CDR1 SQVTM, CDR2 ANQGSEA. The CDR3 sequence: CSVVPGGIYEQFF. CDR3 DNA: TGCAGCGTTGTTCCGGGGGGGATCTATGAGCAGTTCTTC.

The chain combines TRBV12-3 or TRBV12-4 with TRBJ2-1; D is unresolved. This CDR3 contains 14 residues. Trimming removed 7 bases at V and 8 bases at J, with 18 bases between. The CDR3, as DNA: TGTGCCAGCACCCGGACCTCCAAAGTCGATGAGCAGTTCTTC. Translated, it gives CASTRTSKVDEQFF.

The chain couples TRBV5-1 to TRBJ2-7; a possible D gene is TRBD2 (5 bases). Germline CDR1 reads SGHRS; CDR2 reads YFSETQ. Trimming stripped 3 bases from V and 3 bases from J, with 10 bases between. This CDR3 comprises 13 residues. The CDR3 sequence: CASSWEKFYEQYF. Written as DNA, the CDR3 is TGCGCCAGCAGCTGGGAGAAGTTCTACGAGCAGTACTTC.

V and J are TRBV6-5 and TRBJ1-5; no definite D call. The CDR3 sequence is 14 residues long. The V gene's germline CDR1 is MNHEY and CDR2 SVGAGI. The V end was cut by 4 bases, the J end by 3 bases, with 10 bases between. CDR3 in DNA: TGTGCCAGCAGTTCGGACGGCGTCAATCAGCCCCAGCATTTT. This gives the protein CASSSDGVNQPQHF.

Details on this clonotype: A read error may produce the germline difference seen at one junction end. This rearrangement joins TRBV4-2 to TRBJ2-1, with 8 bases that match TRBD2. Germline CDR1 reads LGHNA; CDR2 reads YNFKEQ. The CDR3 is 16 amino acids. CDR3 nucleotides: TGTGCCAGTAGCCAAAGAGCGGGGGATACCTACAATGAGCAGTTCTTC. Amino acids: CASSQRAGDTYNEQFF.

A single count supports this clonotype. The V and J genes are TRBV20-1 and TRBJ1-1; D is undetermined. This CDR3 has 13 residues. The germline V gene encodes CDR1 DFQATT and CDR2 SNEGSKA (reference sequence). V lost 4 bases and J lost 5, with 14 bases in between. CDR3 loop: CSAIGTGKTEAFF. DNA of the CDR3: TGCAGTGCTATCGGCACTGGTAAGACTGAAGCTTTCTTT.

This chain uses TRBV9 with TRBJ2-3, with 7 bases identical to TRBD1. Germline V gives CDR1 SGDLS, CDR2 YYNGEE. There are 15 residues in the CDR3. The V gene end was trimmed by 3 bases and the J gene end by 2 bases; junction bases not matched to a gene: 6. The CDR3 DNA follows: TGTGCCAGCAGCGGTCCGGGACAGAACACAGATACGCAGTATTTT. It specifies CASSGPGQNTDTQYF.